Presented here are 7 T cell receptor beta chains from one specimen sequenced in a study of siplizumab effects on memory and regulatory T cells. The data were produced by immunoSEQ multiplex PCR, yet TCRdb's version contains in-frame clones alone and is incomplete. The profile covers approximately 120,000 clones, with 90% to 95% appearing a single time and around 0.16% taken by the ten largest. What was sequenced was non-Treg CD4+ T cells sorted from blood. The source is a human donor in good health.

This rearrangement joins TRBV11-2 to TRBJ1-5, with D unresolved. Between the trimmed V and J ends, which lost 0 bases and 9 bases, there was a span of 6 bases. The CDR3 sequence is 12 residues long. Germline CDR1 reads SGHAT; CDR2 reads FQNNGV. The CDR3 nucleotides read TGTGCCAGCAGCTTAGAGGGTGGGCCCCAGCATTTT. Translating it yields CASSLEGGPQHF.

V gene TRBV28 combines with J gene TRBJ2-3, with 14 nucleotides matching TRBD2. This CDR3 contains 16 residues. Germline loops: CDR1 MDHEN, CDR2 SYDVKM. Unmatched junction bases numbered 7, after V lost 7 bases and J lost 4 bases. CDR3 amino acids: CASTPAGLAGADTQYF. CDR3 nucleotides: TGTGCCAGCACCCCCGCGGGACTAGCGGGGGCAGATACGCAGTATTTT. The full variable domain, with the rest looked up from reference TRBV28 and TRBJ2-3, is DVKVTQSSRYLVKRTGEKVFLECVQDMDHENMFWYRQDPGLGLRLIYFSYDVKMKEKGDIPEGYSVSREKKERFSLILESASTNQTSMYLCASTPAGLAGADTQYFGPGTRLTVL.

This chain uses TRBV4-3 with TRBJ1-5; no firm D call. There are 19 residues in the CDR3. The V gene's germline CDR1 is LGHNA and CDR2 YSLEER. The germline V and J ends were trimmed by 0 bases and 0 bases, with 18 bases remaining between them. The DNA of the CDR3 is TGCGCCAGCAGCCAAGAGATGAGCGCAGCGGGTTATAGCAATCAGCCCCAGCATTTT. Encoded protein: CASSQEMSAAGYSNQPQHF.

J is TRBJ2-2 and V is TRBV29-1; tentative D call: TRBD1 (5 bases). Germline V gives CDR1 SQVTM, CDR2 ANQGSEA. The germline V and J ends were trimmed by 4 bases and 6 bases, with 12 bases remaining between them. The CDR3 totals 13 residues. CDR3 nucleotide sequence: TGCAGCGTTGGGACATTTTGGGCCGGGGAGCTGTTTTTT. Translated: CSVGTFWAGELFF.

V usage is TRBV7-9 and J usage is TRBJ2-2, with D unresolved. The CDR3 runs 12 residues. The germline V gene encodes CDR1 SEHNR and CDR2 FQNEAQ (reference sequence). Trimming took off 2 bases at V and 8 bases at J, with 6 bases between the two ends. The CDR3 DNA is TGTGCCAGCAGCTTATTCCCGGGGGAGCTGTTTTTT. Translating gives CASSLFPGELFF.

The chain's CDR3 is CASSLESRNTGELFF. CDR3 bases: TGTGCCAGCAGCTTGGAATCGAGGAACACCGGGGAGCTGTTTTTT. The chain joins TRBV5-4 to TRBJ2-2; no reliable D call. V shed 0 bases and J shed 1 base, with 7 bases lying between them. The CDR3 runs to 15 residues. CDR1 is SGHNT, CDR2 YYREEE, per germline (reference sequence).

The chain links TRBV18 to TRBJ2-1; D may match TRBD1 or TRBD2 (6 bases each). V shed 5 bases and J shed 8 bases, with 13 bases lying between them. The germline V gene encodes CDR1 KGHSH and CDR2 LQKENI. The CDR3 loop spans 13 amino acids. CDR3 nucleotide sequence: TGTGCCAGCTCAGCCCTCGGGGGCGATGAGCAGTTCTTC. Translation gives CASSALGGDEQFF.